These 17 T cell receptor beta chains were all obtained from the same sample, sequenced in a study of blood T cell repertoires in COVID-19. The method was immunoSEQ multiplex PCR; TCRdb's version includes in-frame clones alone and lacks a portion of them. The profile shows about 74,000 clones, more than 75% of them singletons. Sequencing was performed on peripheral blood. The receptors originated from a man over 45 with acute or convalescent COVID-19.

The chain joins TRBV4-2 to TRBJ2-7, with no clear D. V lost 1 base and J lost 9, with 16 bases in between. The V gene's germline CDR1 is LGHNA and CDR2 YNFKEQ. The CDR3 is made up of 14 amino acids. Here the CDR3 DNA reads TGTGCCAGCAGCCAAGGGGCCAGGCAAAGACGGCAGTACTTC. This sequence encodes CASSQGARQRRQYF.

DNA for the CDR3: TGTGCCAGCAGCCCACTAGCGGGAGGCTACGAGCAGTACTTC. Residues: CASSPLAGGYEQYF. The chain employs TRBV11-2 and TRBJ2-7; 12 bases are shared with TRBD2. V lost 5 bases and J lost 3; bases outside the gene matches: 2. CDR1 SGHAT and CDR2 FQNNGV come from the germline V gene. This CDR3 is 14 amino acids long.

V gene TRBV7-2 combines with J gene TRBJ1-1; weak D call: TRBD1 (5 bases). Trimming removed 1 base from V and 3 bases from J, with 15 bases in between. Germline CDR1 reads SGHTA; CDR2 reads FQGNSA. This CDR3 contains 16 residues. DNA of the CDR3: TGTGCCAGCAGCTTAGGCAGGGCGGGAGGGTACACTGAAGCTTTCTTT. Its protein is CASSLGRAGGYTEAFF.

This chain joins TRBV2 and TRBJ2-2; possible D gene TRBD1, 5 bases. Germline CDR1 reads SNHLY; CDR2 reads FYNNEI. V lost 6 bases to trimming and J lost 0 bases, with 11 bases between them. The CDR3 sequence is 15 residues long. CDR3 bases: TGTGCCAGCAGCCAAGAAGGGGCGAACACCGGGGAGCTGTTTTTT. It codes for CASSQEGANTGELFF. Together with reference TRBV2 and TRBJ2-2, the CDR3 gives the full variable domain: EPEVTQTPSHQVTQMGQEVILRCVPISNHLYFYWYRQILGQKVEFLVSFYNNEISEKSEIFDDQFSVERPDGSNFTLKIRSTKLEDSAMYFCASSQEGANTGELFFGEGSRLTVL.

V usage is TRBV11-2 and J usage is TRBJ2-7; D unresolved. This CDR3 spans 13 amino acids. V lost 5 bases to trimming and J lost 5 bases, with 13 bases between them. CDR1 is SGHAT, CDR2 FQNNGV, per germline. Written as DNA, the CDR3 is TGTGCCAGCAGCCCGACTCTGGCGGACGAGCAGTACTTC. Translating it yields CASSPTLADEQYF.

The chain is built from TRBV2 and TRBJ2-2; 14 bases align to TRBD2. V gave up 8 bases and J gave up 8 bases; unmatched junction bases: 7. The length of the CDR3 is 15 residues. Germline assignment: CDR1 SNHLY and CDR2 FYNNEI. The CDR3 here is CASATSGRAPGELFF. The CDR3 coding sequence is TGTGCCAGCGCGACTAGCGGGAGGGCCCCGGGGGAGCTGTTTTTT. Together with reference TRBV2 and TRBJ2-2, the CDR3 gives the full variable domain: EPEVTQTPSHQVTQMGQEVILRCVPISNHLYFYWYRQILGQKVEFLVSFYNNEISEKSEIFDDQFSVERPDGSNFTLKIRSTKLEDSAMYFCASATSGRAPGELFFGEGSRLTVL.

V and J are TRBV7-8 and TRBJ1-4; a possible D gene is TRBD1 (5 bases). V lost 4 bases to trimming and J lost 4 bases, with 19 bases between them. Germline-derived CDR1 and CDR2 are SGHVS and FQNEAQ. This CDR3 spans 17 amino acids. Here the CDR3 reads CASSSHLRQTLNEKLFF. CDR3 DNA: TGTGCCAGCAGCTCCCACTTACGACAGACCCTTAATGAAAAACTGTTTTTT.

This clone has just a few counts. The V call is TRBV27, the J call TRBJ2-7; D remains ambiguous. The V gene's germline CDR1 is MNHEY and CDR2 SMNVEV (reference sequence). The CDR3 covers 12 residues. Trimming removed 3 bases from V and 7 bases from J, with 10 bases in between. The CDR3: CASSFFAEEQYF. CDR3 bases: TGTGCCAGCAGTTTCTTCGCGGAGGAGCAGTACTTC.

This CDR3 reads CASSPQVWGNYGYTF. In nucleotides, the CDR3 is TGCGCCAGCAGCCCCCAAGTGTGGGGCAACTATGGCTACACCTTC. The gene calls are TRBV4-1 and TRBJ1-2, with D maybe TRBD1 (5 bases). Looked up from germline, CDR1 is MGHRA and CDR2 is YSYEKL. Trimming removed 4 bases at V and 2 bases at J, with 14 bases between. The length of the CDR3 is 15 residues.

The CDR3: CAWSVPGQGWGNQPQHF. CDR3 nucleotides: TGTGCCTGGAGTGTCCCGGGACAGGGTTGGGGCAATCAGCCCCAGCATTTT. This rearrangement joins TRBV30 to TRBJ1-5; the match to TRBD1 covers 9 bases. With 0 bases clipped from V and 2 bases from J, the junction kept 8 bases outside the gene matches. Per germline, CDR1 GTSNPN and CDR2 SVGIG (reference sequence). This CDR3 has 17 residues.

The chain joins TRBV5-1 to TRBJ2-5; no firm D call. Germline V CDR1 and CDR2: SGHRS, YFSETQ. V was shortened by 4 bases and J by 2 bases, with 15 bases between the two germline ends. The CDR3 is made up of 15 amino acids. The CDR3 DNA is TGCGCCAGCAGCCCGCGGCGCCGGCTTCAAGAGACCCAGTACTTC. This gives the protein CASSPRRRLQETQYF.

For the CDR3, the DNA is TGTGCCAGCAGCTTAAGTCCGACATATAGCAATCAGCCCCAGCATTTT. It translates to CASSLSPTYSNQPQHF. The chain is built from TRBV5-8 and TRBJ1-5, with D hard to call. The CDR3 extends over 16 amino acids. Trimming removed 2 bases at V and 0 bases at J, with 12 bases between. Germline V gene lookup returns CDR1 SGHTS and CDR2 YDEGEE.

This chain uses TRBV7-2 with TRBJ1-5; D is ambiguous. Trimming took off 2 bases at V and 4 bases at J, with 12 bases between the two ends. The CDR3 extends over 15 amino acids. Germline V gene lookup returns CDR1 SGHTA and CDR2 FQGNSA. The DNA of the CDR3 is TGTGCCAGCAGCTTATCGAGCAGGCTTAATCAGCCCCAGCATTTT. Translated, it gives CASSLSSRLNQPQHF. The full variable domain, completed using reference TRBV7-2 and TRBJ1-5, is GAGVSQSPSNKVTEKGKDVELRCDPISGHTALYWYRQSLGQGLEFLIYFQGNSAPDKSGLPSDRFSAERTGGSVSTLTIQRTQQEDSAVYLCASSLSSRLNQPQHFGDGTRLSIL.

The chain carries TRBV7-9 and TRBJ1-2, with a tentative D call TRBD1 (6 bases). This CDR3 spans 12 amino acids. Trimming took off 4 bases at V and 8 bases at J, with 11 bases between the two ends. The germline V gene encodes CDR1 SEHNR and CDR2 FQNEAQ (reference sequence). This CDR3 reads CASSYPRGGYTF. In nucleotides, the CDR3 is TGTGCCAGCAGCTACCCAAGGGGGGGCTACACCTTC.

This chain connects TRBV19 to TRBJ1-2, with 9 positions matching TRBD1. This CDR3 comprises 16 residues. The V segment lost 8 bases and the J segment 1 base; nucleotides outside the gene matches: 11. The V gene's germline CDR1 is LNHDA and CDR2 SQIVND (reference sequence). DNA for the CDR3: TGTGCCAGTCGCCGGGGAGGACAGGGGATTAACTATGGCTACACCTTC. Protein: CASRRGGQGINYGYTF.

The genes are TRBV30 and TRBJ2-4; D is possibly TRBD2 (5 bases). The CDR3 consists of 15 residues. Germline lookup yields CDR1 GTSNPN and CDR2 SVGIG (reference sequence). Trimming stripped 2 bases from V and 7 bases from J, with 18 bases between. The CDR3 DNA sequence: TGTGCCTGGAGTCCCCCTTTTGGGAGAATGAACATTCAGTACTTC. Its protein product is CAWSPPFGRMNIQYF.

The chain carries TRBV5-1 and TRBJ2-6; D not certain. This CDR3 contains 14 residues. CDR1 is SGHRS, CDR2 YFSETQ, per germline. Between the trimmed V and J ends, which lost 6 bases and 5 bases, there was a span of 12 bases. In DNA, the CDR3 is TGCGCCAGCACCTCTAGTATAAGGGCCAACGTCCTGACTTTC. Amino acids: CASTSSIRANVLTF.